The 25 T cell receptor beta chains in this list originate from one sample, sequenced in a study of blood T cell repertoires in COVID-19. Sequenced by immunoSEQ multiplex PCR; TCRdb stores in-frame clones only, minus some. This table has 70,000 to 85,000 clones, roughly 80% appearing once. Sample: peripheral blood. All receptors come from a woman of 80 years or more with acute or convalescent COVID-19.

The chain links TRBV11-2 to TRBJ2-7, with a possible D match to TRBD1 (6 bases). Germline V gene lookup returns CDR1 SGHAT and CDR2 FQNNGV. This CDR3 has 12 amino acids. Trimming shortened V by 2 bases and J by 9 bases, and 11 bases separated the two germline ends. The CDR3 DNA is TGTGCCAGCAGCTTACTGGGGGCAGGGCAGTACTTC. This encodes CASSLLGAGQYF.

This clone was detected a few times. The V call is TRBV18, the J call TRBJ1-4; no firm D call. Germline CDR1 reads KGHSH; CDR2 reads LQKENI. V gave up 6 bases and J gave up 7 bases, with 12 bases separating them. CDR3 size: 13 residues. The CDR3 reads CASSQEDREKLFF. The CDR3 bases are TGTGCCAGCTCCCAGGAAGACCGTGAAAAACTGTTTTTT.

The chain joins TRBV14 to TRBJ2-3, with 9 bases aligning to TRBD2. The junction had 7 bases not matched to a gene; V was cut back by 3 bases and J by 6 bases. The CDR3 totals 15 residues. Germline V gives CDR1 SGHDN, CDR2 FVKESK. The CDR3 spells CASSQTSGGVDTQYF. The CDR3 DNA is TGTGCCAGCAGCCAGACTAGCGGTGGGGTGGATACGCAGTATTTT.

In its sample, this clone was seen a few times. The chain has TRBV13 and TRBJ1-2, with D possibly matching TRBD1 (6 bases). This CDR3 contains 16 residues. Germline V lookup: CDR1 PRHDT, CDR2 FYEKMQ (reference sequence). V gave up 2 bases and J gave up 2 bases, with 15 bases separating them. CDR3 sequence (DNA): TGTGCCAGCAGCTTAAGCCCCCGCGGACAGAACTATGGCTACACCTTC. The encoded protein is CASSLSPRGQNYGYTF.

This chain joins TRBV6-2 or TRBV6-3 and TRBJ2-1; 7 bases are shared with TRBD2. The CDR3 has 14 amino acids. The junction had 3 bases not matched to a gene; V was cut back by 2 bases and J by 5 bases. Germline assignment: CDR1 MNHEY and CDR2 SVGEGT. CDR3 sequence (DNA): TGTGCCAGCAGTTACGGGACTATTAACAATGAGCAGTTCTTC. Its protein is CASSYGTINNEQFF.

The chain couples TRBV2 to TRBJ1-2, with D possibly TRBD1 on 5 matching bases. This CDR3 region has 13 residues. The germline V gene has CDR1 SNHLY and CDR2 FYNNEI. The V and J ends lost 6 bases and 2 bases respectively, with 10 bases between them. CDR3 in amino acids: CASRARGNYGYTF. The CDR3 DNA reads as TGTGCCAGCAGGGCGCGGGGCAACTATGGCTACACCTTC. Supplemented by reference TRBV2 and TRBJ1-2, the full variable domain reads EPEVTQTPSHQVTQMGQEVILRCVPISNHLYFYWYRQILGQKVEFLVSFYNNEISEKSEIFDDQFSVERPDGSNFTLKIRSTKLEDSAMYFCASRARGNYGYTFGSGTRLTVV.

As to this clone: At one end the junction does not follow the germline gene, possibly because of a read error. CDR3 DNA sequence: TGTGCCAGCAGCTTAGAGGCAGGGAACTATGACTACACCTTC. Its translation is CASSLEAGNYDYTF. V usage is TRBV7-2 and J usage is TRBJ1-2, with D maybe TRBD1 (5 bases). There are 14 residues in the CDR3. Germline-derived CDR1 and CDR2 are SGHTA and FQGNSA.

The V call is TRBV12-5, the J call TRBJ1-1; possible D gene TRBD1, 6 bases. V lost 5 bases and J lost 7, with 17 bases in between. Germline V gene lookup returns CDR1 LGHNT and CDR2 FRNRAP. This CDR3 is built from 14 residues. The CDR3 nucleotides are TGTGCTAGTGGTCAAAATACAGGGAGAAGTGAAGCTTTCTTT. The encoded protein is CASGQNTGRSEAFF.

The CDR3 sequence: CASSQSMRQAGELFF. The CDR3 nucleotides are TGTGCCAGCAGCCAATCCATGAGACAGGCCGGGGAGCTGTTTTTT. V and J are TRBV3-1 (or the pseudogene TRBV3-2) and TRBJ2-2; possible D gene TRBD1, 6 bases. Germline-derived CDR1 and CDR2 are LGHDT and YNNKEL (reference sequence). Trimming took off 2 bases at V and 6 bases at J, with 13 bases between the two ends. This CDR3 is built from 15 residues.

V and J are TRBV2 and TRBJ1-6; TRBD1 is a possible D gene (6 bases). Looked up from germline, CDR1 is SNHLY and CDR2 is FYNNEI. The CDR3 is 13 amino acids. V lost 3 bases, J lost 10 bases, and 10 bases lay in between. The DNA for the CDR3 is TGTGCCAGCAGTGAGGGCAGGGGCTCACCCCTCCACTTT. It specifies CASSEGRGSPLHF.

The chain uses TRBV5-1 and TRBJ1-2; no reliable D call. The CDR3 is made up of 13 amino acids. Between the trimmed V and J ends, which lost 5 bases and 3 bases, there was a span of 11 bases. Germline lookup yields CDR1 SGHRS and CDR2 YFSETQ. CDR3 sequence: CASRQEGDYGYTF. DNA of the CDR3: TGCGCCAGCAGGCAGGAGGGTGACTATGGCTACACCTTC.

The V gene is TRBV21-1, the J gene TRBJ1-5; the table calls TRBD1, which could not be checked here. TRBV21-1 is designated a pseudogene. The CDR3 has 18 residues. CDR3 in DNA: TGTGCCAGCAGCAATCCCCCGAGGGGGCTGTCGGTTAGTCAGCCCCAGCATTTT. This translates into CASSNPPRGLSVSQPQHF.

The J gene is TRBJ1-1, the V gene TRBV4-2, with 9 positions matching TRBD1. The J segment lost 7 bases and the V segment lost 6 bases, leaving 12 bases of the junction unmatched. From germline, CDR1 is LGHNA and CDR2 YNFKEQ. The CDR3 consists of 15 residues. CDR3 region: CASSSTGGRMGEAFF. DNA for the CDR3: TGTGCCAGCAGTTCAACAGGGGGCCGAATGGGTGAAGCTTTCTTT.

This clone has just a few counts. The J gene is TRBJ2-1, the V gene TRBV7-9; 7 bases fit TRBD2. CDR1 is SEHNR, CDR2 FQNEAQ, per germline (reference sequence). This CDR3 has 14 residues. After removal of 5 bases from V and 5 bases from J, the junction contained 6 bases not matched to a gene. This CDR3 reads CASSQPLADNEQFF. DNA of the CDR3: TGTGCCAGCAGCCAACCCCTAGCGGACAATGAGCAGTTCTTC.

The CDR3 DNA reads TGTGCCAGCAGCCTTCGGGGGACCGGGGAGCTGTTTTTT. This encodes CASSLRGTGELFF. V and J are TRBV7-9 and TRBJ2-2; the D gene is possibly TRBD2 (6 bases). Germline loops: CDR1 SEHNR, CDR2 FQNEAQ (reference sequence). CDR3 length: 13 amino acids. Trimming cost V 5 bases and J 5 bases, with 9 bases left between them. The entire variable domain, with the rest obtained from reference TRBV7-9 and TRBJ2-2, is as follows: DTGVSQNPRHKITKRGQNVTFRCDPISEHNRLYWYRQTLGQGPEFLTYFQNEAQLEKSRLLSDRFSAERPKGSFSTLEIQRTEQGDSAMYLCASSLRGTGELFFGEGSRLTVL.

The chain combines TRBV7-2 with TRBJ2-3, with TRBD1 matching over 7 bases. Germline CDR1 is SGHTA and CDR2 is FQGNSA. V dropped 3 bases and J dropped 5; count of bases not matched to a gene: 2. This CDR3 region has 13 residues. The CDR3 is CASSFRGQDTQYF. The DNA of the CDR3 is TGTGCCAGCAGCTTTAGGGGGCAAGATACGCAGTATTTT. Combining the CDR3 with reference TRBV7-2 and TRBJ2-3 gives the whole variable domain GAGVSQSPSNKVTEKGKDVELRCDPISGHTALYWYRQSLGQGLEFLIYFQGNSAPDKSGLPSDRFSAERTGGSVSTLTIQRTQQEDSAVYLCASSFRGQDTQYFGPGTRLTVL.

This sequence joins TRBV30 and TRBJ1-5; D not resolved. Germline CDR1 and CDR2: GTSNPN and SVGIG (reference sequence). The CDR3 extends over 16 amino acids. Trimming pared 1 base from V and 0 bases from J, leaving 13 bases between. CDR3 nucleotides: TGTGCCTGGAGTGGTTCGGGGTTCGATAGCAATCAGCCCCAGCATTTT. This encodes CAWSGSGFDSNQPQHF.

The chain recombines TRBV10-3 with TRBJ2-1; 9 nucleotides align to TRBD2. Per germline, CDR1 ENHRY and CDR2 SYGVKD. With 10 bases clipped from V and 2 bases from J, the junction kept 15 bases outside the gene matches. This CDR3 has 17 residues. CDR3 region: CATGVAGGPITYNEQFF. For the CDR3, the DNA is TGTGCCACCGGCGTGGCGGGGGGGCCTATTACCTACAATGAGCAGTTCTTC.

This sequence joins TRBV1 and TRBJ2-5; the table calls TRBD1, which could not be checked here. TRBV1 is assigned pseudogene status. The CDR3 is 15 residues long. As DNA, the CDR3 is TGCACCAGCAGCCAAGGCCTACAGGCTGGAGAGACCCAGTACTTC. Its translation: CTSSQGLQAGETQYF.

The chain combines TRBV19 with TRBJ1-1; no firm D call. Germline CDR1 is LNHDA and CDR2 is SQIVND (reference sequence). V was pared by 3 bases and J by 10 bases, with 12 bases between. The CDR3 sequence is 12 residues long. As DNA, the CDR3 is TGTGCCAGTAGTATGGGAGGGTGGGCAGCTTTCTTT. Its protein is CASSMGGWAAFF. Using reference TRBV19 and TRBJ1-1 for the parts outside the CDR3, the full variable domain is DGGITQSPKYLFRKEGQNVTLSCEQNLNHDAMYWYRQDPGQGLRLIYYSQIVNDFQKGDIAEGYSVSREKKESFPLTVTSAQKNPTAFYLCASSMGGWAAFFGQGTRLTVV.

The gene calls are TRBV6-5 and TRBJ1-2; TRBD1 matches 11 bases. The CDR3 spans 14 residues. V shed 6 bases, J shed 8 bases, and the junction held 8 bases outside the gene matches. The germline CDR1 and CDR2 sequences are MNHEY and SVGAGI. CDR3 DNA: TGTGCCAGCAGATCCGGACAGGGGGCGCGAGGCTACACCTTC. Translated, it gives CASRSGQGARGYTF.

V usage is TRBV11-2 and J usage is TRBJ1-3, with 7 bases lining up with TRBD1. CDR3 size: 16 residues. V lost 1 base, J lost 2 bases, and 5 bases stayed unmatched. Germline values: CDR1 SGHAT, CDR2 FQNNGV. The CDR3 loop reads CASSLGSTGTGNTIYF. The CDR3 DNA sequence: TGTGCCAGCAGCTTAGGTTCGACAGGGACTGGAAACACCATATATTTT.

J is TRBJ2-7 and V is TRBV19; 10 positions agree with TRBD1. Unmatched junction bases numbered 13, after V lost 6 bases and J lost 5 bases. This CDR3 comprises 16 residues. Germline CDR1 LNHDA, CDR2 SQIVND (reference sequence). CDR3 coding DNA: TGTGCCAGTAGCCCTAGGACAGGGGGAAGTGGCCACGAGCAGTACTTC. It codes for CASSPRTGGSGHEQYF.

The chain is built from TRBV19 and TRBJ2-2, with 10 bases identical to TRBD1. Germline V gene data show CDR1 as LNHDA and CDR2 as SQIVND (reference sequence). CDR3 length equals 15 residues. J was trimmed by 9 bases and V by 3 bases; bases with no gene match: 7. The CDR3 loop is CASSIRQGASWELFF. The CDR3 region has the DNA TGTGCCAGTAGTATCCGACAGGGGGCGAGTTGGGAGCTGTTTTTT.

This clone was counted a single time. The chain carries TRBV20-1 and TRBJ1-6; D remains ambiguous. Germline assignment: CDR1 DFQATT and CDR2 SNEGSKA (reference sequence). The germline V and J ends were trimmed by 3 bases and 7 bases, with 13 bases remaining between them. This CDR3 has 14 amino acids. Here the CDR3 DNA reads TGCAGTGCTAGTGCCGGGATTCTGAATTCACCCCTCCACTTT. Translating it yields CSASAGILNSPLHF.